What follows are 20 T cell receptor beta chains derived from one specimen sequenced in a study of cytomegalovirus exposure and HLA in healthy donors. PCR employed 60 Vbeta and 13 Jbeta primers. The protocol was immunoSEQ multiplex PCR, while the TCRdb copy is restricted to in-frame clones and leaves out a portion. Here the sample spans 150,000 to 200,000 clones, 70% to 80% being singletons. The specimen sequenced was PBMCs. The receptors were gathered from a male donor in good health and CMV-seropositive.

This clone was seen more than once but under ten times. This sequence joins TRBV11-3 and TRBJ2-7; D possibly corresponds to TRBD1 (5 bases). The V and J ends lost 5 bases and 3 bases respectively, with 11 bases between them. CDR1 SGHNT and CDR2 YENEEA come from the germline V gene. The CDR3 has 13 residues. The CDR3, as DNA: TGTGCCAGCAGCCCGTCCCAGGGCTACGAGCAGTACTTC. It specifies CASSPSQGYEQYF. Complete variable domain (other parts from reference TRBV11-3 and TRBJ2-7): EAGVVQSPRYKIIEKKQPVAFWCNPISGHNTLYWYLQNLGQGPELLIRYENEEAVDDSQLPKDRFSAERLKGVDSTLKIQPAELGDSAVYLCASSPSQGYEQYFGPGTRLTVT.

This chain uses TRBV4-1 with TRBJ2-2; TRBD1 might be the D (6 bases). The V end was cut by 3 bases, the J end by 0 bases, with 14 bases between. The CDR3 runs to 17 residues. Germline CDR1 is MGHRA and CDR2 is YSYEKL. The CDR3 DNA follows: TGCGCCAGCAGCCATCCCTTAGGGGGAGCGAACACCGGGGAGCTGTTTTTT. This gives the protein CASSHPLGGANTGELFF.

The genes are TRBV30 and TRBJ2-1; D remains unclear. The CDR3 loop spans 11 amino acids. Trimming removed 4 bases at V and 9 bases at J, with 10 bases between. Per the germline V gene, CDR1 is GTSNPN and CDR2 is SVGIG (reference sequence). Here the CDR3 reads CAWTGSVEQFF. In DNA form, the CDR3 reads TGTGCCTGGACAGGCTCGGTTGAGCAGTTCTTC.

V and J are TRBV4-3 and TRBJ2-3, with 8 bases fitting TRBD2. From germline, CDR1 is LGHNA and CDR2 YSLEER. Losses at the gene ends were 0 bases for V and 2 bases for J; bases not matched to a gene: 4. The CDR3 has 16 amino acids. CDR3 bases: TGCGCCAGCAGCCAAGACAGCGGGGGTGTCACAGATACGCAGTATTTT. This gives the protein CASSQDSGGVTDTQYF.

This chain links TRBV11-2 with TRBJ2-7; 8 bases are shared with TRBD2. The CDR3 is made up of 16 amino acids. Germline loops: CDR1 SGHAT, CDR2 FQNNGV. V trimming: 2 bases; J trimming: 7 bases; junction bases outside the gene matches: 13. The CDR3, as DNA: TGTGCCAGCAGCTTATTAAACAGCGGGAGTTCTTGGGAGCAGTACTTC. Protein sequence: CASSLLNSGSSWEQYF. The full variable domain, its missing parts supplied by reference TRBV11-2 and TRBJ2-7, is EAGVAQSPRYKIIEKRQSVAFWCNPISGHATLYWYQQILGQGPKLLIQFQNNGVVDDSQLPKDRFSAERLKGVDSTLKIQPAKLEDSAVYLCASSLLNSGSSWEQYFGPGTRLTVT.

J is TRBJ2-7 and V is TRBV5-6, with 7 bases fitting TRBD2. This CDR3 region has 15 residues. Germline values: CDR1 SGHDT, CDR2 YYEEEE. V was pared by 4 bases and J by 6 bases, with 13 bases of the junction left unmatched. CDR3 protein: CASSRLQESGAEQYF. In DNA form, the CDR3 reads TGTGCCAGCAGCCGCCTTCAGGAGAGCGGGGCCGAGCAGTACTTC. Full variable domain (outside the CDR3, taken from reference TRBV5-6 and TRBJ2-7): DAGVTQSPTHLIKTRGQQVTLRCSPKSGHDTVSWYQQALGQGPQFIFQYYEEEERQRGNFPDRFSGHQFPNYSSELNVNALLLGDSALYLCASSRLQESGAEQYFGPGTRLTVT.

V is TRBV29-1 and J is TRBJ1-3, with TRBD1 as a possible D gene (5 bases). In germline, CDR1 is SQVTM, CDR2 ANQGSEA. The CDR3 is made up of 13 amino acids. V lost 4 bases and J 4 bases, leaving 11 bases between the germline ends. The CDR3 loop is CSVGAGLGNTIYF. CDR3 coding DNA: TGCAGCGTTGGCGCGGGGCTCGGAAACACCATATATTTT.

The chain joins TRBV4-1 to TRBJ2-3, with 13 bases matching TRBD2. V shed 0 bases, J shed 8 bases, and the junction held 8 bases outside the gene matches. Germline lookup yields CDR1 MGHRA and CDR2 YSYEKL. The CDR3 is made up of 17 amino acids. CDR3 DNA: TGCGCCAGCAGCCAAGACCTACTAGCGGGGGGGGCGGTTACGCAGTATTTT. Amino acid sequence: CASSQDLLAGGAVTQYF.

The chain links TRBV7-2 to TRBJ2-7; 8 bases are shared with TRBD2. Germline values: CDR1 SGHTA, CDR2 FQGNSA. This CDR3 contains 15 residues. Unmatched junction bases numbered 8, after V lost 5 bases and J lost 2 bases. CDR3 residues: CASSPPAGGPYEQYF. DNA of the CDR3: TGTGCCAGCAGCCCCCCGGCGGGGGGCCCCTACGAGCAGTACTTC.

This chain uses TRBV5-8 with TRBJ2-7, with 11 bases aligning to TRBD2. The germline V gene has CDR1 SGHTS and CDR2 YDEGEE. CDR3 length equals 14 residues. Trimming at V came to 1 base and at J to 6 bases, leaving 3 bases not matched to a gene. DNA for the CDR3: TGTGCCAGCAGCTTGACTAGCGGGAGAGGCGAGCAGTACTTC. Protein sequence: CASSLTSGRGEQYF.

This clone showed up just a few times. This rearrangement joins TRBV30 to TRBJ2-1; weak D call: TRBD2 (6 bases). The CDR3 has 15 residues. Germline CDR1 reads GTSNPN; CDR2 reads SVGIG (reference sequence). V shed 0 bases and J shed 6 bases, with 15 bases lying between them. The CDR3 protein is CAWSVGAGFINEQFF. The DNA for the CDR3 is TGTGCCTGGAGTGTAGGCGCGGGGTTTATCAATGAGCAGTTCTTC.

Note on this clone: Other DNA sequences from this sample encode an identical CDR3 as well. V and J are TRBV5-4 and TRBJ2-2; 10 bases map to TRBD2. This CDR3 spans 16 amino acids. V lost 4 bases to trimming and J lost 2 bases; unmatched junction nucleotides: 5. Germline loops: CDR1 SGHNT, CDR2 YYREEE (reference sequence). CDR3 nucleotide sequence: TGTGCCAGCAGCCCCCGGACTAGCGGAAACACCGGGGAGCTGTTTTTT. Encoded protein: CASSPRTSGNTGELFF.

The genes are TRBV4-3 and TRBJ2-7; D is uncertain. Germline-derived CDR1 and CDR2 are LGHNA and YSLEER. V lost 1 base, J lost 3 bases, and 7 bases lay in between. There are 13 residues in the CDR3. The CDR3 loop reads CASSQGQNYEQYF. CDR3 nucleotide sequence: TGCGCCAGCAGCCAAGGGCAGAACTACGAGCAGTACTTC.

This rearrangement joins TRBV7-2 to TRBJ1-1; D is undetermined. The germline gives CDR1 SGHTA, CDR2 FQGNSA. The germline V and J ends were trimmed by 2 bases and 0 bases, with 7 bases remaining between them. The length of the CDR3 is 14 residues. CDR3 amino acids: CASSLYGMNTEAFF. Written as DNA, the CDR3 is TGTGCCAGCAGCTTATACGGTATGAACACTGAAGCTTTCTTT.

J is TRBJ2-3 and V is TRBV4-1; 10 bases align to TRBD1. The germline V gene encodes CDR1 MGHRA and CDR2 YSYEKL. This CDR3 region has 16 residues. J gave up 5 bases and V 5 bases, and 10 bases lay outside the gene matches. Here the CDR3 reads CASSWDGDRGKDTQYF. CDR3 nucleotides: TGCGCCAGCAGCTGGGACGGGGACAGGGGCAAAGATACGCAGTATTTT.

This clone appeared once. J is TRBJ2-1 and V is TRBV5-1; 9 positions agree with TRBD2. With 0 bases clipped from V and 6 bases from J, the junction kept 7 bases outside the gene matches. This CDR3 has 16 residues. Germline V gives CDR1 SGHRS, CDR2 YFSETQ. The CDR3 bases are TGCGCCAGCAGCTTGGCCGTGACTAGCGGCTTCAATGAGCAGTTCTTC. Protein: CASSLAVTSGFNEQFF.

Turning to this clone: The junction departs from the called germline gene at one end, perhaps through a read error. The DNA for the CDR3 is TGCGCCAGCAGCCGTGGATGGGACAGGGGGCCCATTTTT. Amino acid sequence: CASSRGWDRGPIF. The chain is built from TRBV4-1 and TRBJ1-6; 12 nucleotides agree with TRBD1. The CDR3 contains 13 residues. The V gene's germline CDR1 is MGHRA and CDR2 YSYEKL.

The table lists this clone with a few counts. This chain links TRBV19 with TRBJ2-1, with 8 bases aligning to TRBD2. The CDR3 spans 15 residues. Germline V gives CDR1 LNHDA, CDR2 SQIVND (reference sequence). V was clipped by 3 bases and J by 5 bases; unmatched bases: 6. The CDR3 here is CASSITSGKHNEQFF. CDR3 nucleotide sequence: TGTGCCAGTAGTATCACTAGCGGAAAGCACAATGAGCAGTTCTTC.

This clone has more than one count but fewer than ten. The V call is TRBV28, the J call TRBJ1-6; D may be TRBD1 (5 bases). The CDR3 extends over 15 amino acids. Trimming took off 3 bases at V and 10 bases at J, with 16 bases between the two ends. The germline gives CDR1 MDHEN, CDR2 SYDVKM. Written as DNA, the CDR3 is TGTGCCAGCAGTTTTGATCCGGGGGTTTCGTCACCCCTCCACTTT. It codes for CASSFDPGVSSPLHF.

This clone was observed a few times. This chain joins TRBV15 and TRBJ2-5, with 7 bases identical to TRBD1. The junction had 9 bases not matched to a gene; V was cut back by 11 bases and J by 3 bases. The length of the CDR3 is 13 residues. Germline V gives CDR1 LNHNV, CDR2 YYDKDF (reference sequence). The CDR3 sequence: CAASTGYEETQYF. The DNA of the CDR3 is TGTGCCGCCTCGACAGGGTATGAAGAGACCCAGTACTTC.